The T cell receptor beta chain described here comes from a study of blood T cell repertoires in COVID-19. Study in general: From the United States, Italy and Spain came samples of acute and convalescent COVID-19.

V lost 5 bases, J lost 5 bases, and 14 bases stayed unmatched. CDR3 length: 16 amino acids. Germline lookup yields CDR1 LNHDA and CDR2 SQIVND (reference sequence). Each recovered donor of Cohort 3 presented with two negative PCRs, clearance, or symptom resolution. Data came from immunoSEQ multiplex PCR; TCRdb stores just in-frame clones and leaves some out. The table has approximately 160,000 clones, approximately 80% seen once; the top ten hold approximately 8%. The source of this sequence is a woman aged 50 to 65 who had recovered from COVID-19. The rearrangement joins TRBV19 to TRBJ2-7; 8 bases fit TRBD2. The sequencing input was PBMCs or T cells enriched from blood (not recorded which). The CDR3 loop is CASSSGAGTREDEQYF. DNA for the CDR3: TGTGCCAGTAGTTCAGGCGCCGGGACTAGAGAGGACGAGCAGTACTTC.